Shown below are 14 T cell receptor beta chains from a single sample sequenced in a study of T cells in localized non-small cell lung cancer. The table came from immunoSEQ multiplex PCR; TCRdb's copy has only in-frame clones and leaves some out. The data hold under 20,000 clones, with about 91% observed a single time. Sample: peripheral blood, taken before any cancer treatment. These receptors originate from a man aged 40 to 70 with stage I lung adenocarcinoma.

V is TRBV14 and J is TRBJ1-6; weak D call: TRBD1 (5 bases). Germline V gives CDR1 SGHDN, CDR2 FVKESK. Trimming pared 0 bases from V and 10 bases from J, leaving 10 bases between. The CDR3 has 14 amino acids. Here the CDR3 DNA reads TGTGCCAGCAGCCAAGAACTTAGGGGATCACCCCTCCACTTT. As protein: CASSQELRGSPLHF. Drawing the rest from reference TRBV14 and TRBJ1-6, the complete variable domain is EAGVTQFPSHSVIEKGQTVTLRCDPISGHDNLYWYRRVMGKEIKFLLHFVKESKQDESGMPNNRFLAERTGGTYSTLKVQPAELEDSGVYFCASSQELRGSPLHFGNGTRLTVT.

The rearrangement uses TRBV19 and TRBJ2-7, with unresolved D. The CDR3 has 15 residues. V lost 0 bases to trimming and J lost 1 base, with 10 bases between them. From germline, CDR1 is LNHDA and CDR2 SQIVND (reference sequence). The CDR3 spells CASSIDLMSSYEQYF. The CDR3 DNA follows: TGTGCCAGTAGTATAGACTTGATGTCATCCTACGAGCAGTACTTC. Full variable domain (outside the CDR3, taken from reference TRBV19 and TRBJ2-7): DGGITQSPKYLFRKEGQNVTLSCEQNLNHDAMYWYRQDPGQGLRLIYYSQIVNDFQKGDIAEGYSVSREKKESFPLTVTSAQKNPTAFYLCASSIDLMSSYEQYFGPGTRLTVT.

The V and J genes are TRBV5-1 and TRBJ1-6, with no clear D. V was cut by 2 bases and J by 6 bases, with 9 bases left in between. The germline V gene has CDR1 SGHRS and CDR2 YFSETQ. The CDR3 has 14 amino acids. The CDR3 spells CASSFSPLNSPLHF. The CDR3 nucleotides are TGCGCCAGCAGCTTCTCTCCTCTTAATTCACCCCTCCACTTT.

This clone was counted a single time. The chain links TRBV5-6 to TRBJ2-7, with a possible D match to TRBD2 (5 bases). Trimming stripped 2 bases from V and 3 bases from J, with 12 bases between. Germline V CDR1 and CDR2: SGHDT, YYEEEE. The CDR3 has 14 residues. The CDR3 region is CASSFSTGIYEQYF. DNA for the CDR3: TGTGCCAGCAGCTTTAGCACGGGGATCTACGAGCAGTACTTC.

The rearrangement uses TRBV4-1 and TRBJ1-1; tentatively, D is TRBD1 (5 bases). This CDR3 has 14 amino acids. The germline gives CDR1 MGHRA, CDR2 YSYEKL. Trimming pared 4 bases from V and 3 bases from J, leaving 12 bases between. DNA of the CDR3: TGCGCCAGCAGCCCTCCCTCAGGGTACACTGAAGCTTTCTTT. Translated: CASSPPSGYTEAFF.

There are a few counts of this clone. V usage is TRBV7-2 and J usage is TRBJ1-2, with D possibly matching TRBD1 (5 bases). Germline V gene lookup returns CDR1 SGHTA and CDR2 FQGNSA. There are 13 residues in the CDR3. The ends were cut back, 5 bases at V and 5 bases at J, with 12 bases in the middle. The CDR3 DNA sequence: TGTGCCAGCAGCCCACCGGGACCTTATGGCTACACCTTC. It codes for CASSPPGPYGYTF. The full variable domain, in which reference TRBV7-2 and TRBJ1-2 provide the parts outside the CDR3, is GAGVSQSPSNKVTEKGKDVELRCDPISGHTALYWYRQSLGQGLEFLIYFQGNSAPDKSGLPSDRFSAERTGGSVSTLTIQRTQQEDSAVYLCASSPPGPYGYTFGSGTRLTVV.

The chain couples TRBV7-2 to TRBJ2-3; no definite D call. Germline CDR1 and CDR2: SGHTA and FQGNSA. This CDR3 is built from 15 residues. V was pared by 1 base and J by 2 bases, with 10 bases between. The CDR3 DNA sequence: TGTGCCAGCAGCTTAGATGGAACCCCCACAGATACGCAGTATTTT. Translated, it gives CASSLDGTPTDTQYF.

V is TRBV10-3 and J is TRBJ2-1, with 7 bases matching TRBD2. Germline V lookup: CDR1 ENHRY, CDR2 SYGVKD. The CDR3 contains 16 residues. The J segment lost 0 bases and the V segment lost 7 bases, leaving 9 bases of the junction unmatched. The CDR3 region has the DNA TGTGCCATCACAGGCCGCGGGGGAAGCTCCTACAATGAGCAGTTCTTC. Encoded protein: CAITGRGGSSYNEQFF.

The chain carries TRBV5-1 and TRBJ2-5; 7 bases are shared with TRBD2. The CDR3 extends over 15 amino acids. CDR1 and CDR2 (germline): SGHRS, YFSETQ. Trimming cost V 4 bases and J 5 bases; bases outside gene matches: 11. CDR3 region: CASSKAGISRETQYF. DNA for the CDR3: TGCGCCAGCAGCAAAGCGGGAATATCGCGGGAGACCCAGTACTTC.

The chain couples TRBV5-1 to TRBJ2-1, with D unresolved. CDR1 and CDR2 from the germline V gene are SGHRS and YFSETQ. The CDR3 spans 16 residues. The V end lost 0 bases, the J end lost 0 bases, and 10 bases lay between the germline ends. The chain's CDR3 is CASSLVETSSYNEQFF. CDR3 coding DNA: TGCGCCAGCAGCTTGGTGGAGACAAGCTCCTACAATGAGCAGTTCTTC.

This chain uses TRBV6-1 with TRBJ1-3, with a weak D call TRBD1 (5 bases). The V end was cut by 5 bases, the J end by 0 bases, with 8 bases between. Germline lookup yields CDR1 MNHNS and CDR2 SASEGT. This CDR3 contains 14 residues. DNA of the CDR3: TGTGCCAGCAGTACAGGTCACTCTGGAAACACCATATATTTT. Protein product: CASSTGHSGNTIYF.

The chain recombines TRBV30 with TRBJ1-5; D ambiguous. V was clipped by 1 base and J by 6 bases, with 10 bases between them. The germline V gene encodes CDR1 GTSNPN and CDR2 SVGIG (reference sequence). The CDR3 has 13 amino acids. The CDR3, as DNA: TGTGCCTGGAGTGAGCAGGAGAGTCAGCCCCAGCATTTT. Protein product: CAWSEQESQPQHF.

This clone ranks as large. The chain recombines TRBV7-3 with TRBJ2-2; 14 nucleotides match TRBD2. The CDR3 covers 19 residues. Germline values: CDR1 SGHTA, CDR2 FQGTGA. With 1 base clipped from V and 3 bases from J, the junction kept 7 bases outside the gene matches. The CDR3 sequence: CASSLRGLAGVGDTGELFF. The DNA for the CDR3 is TGTGCCAGCAGCTTAAGGGGACTAGCGGGAGTAGGGGACACCGGGGAGCTGTTTTTT.

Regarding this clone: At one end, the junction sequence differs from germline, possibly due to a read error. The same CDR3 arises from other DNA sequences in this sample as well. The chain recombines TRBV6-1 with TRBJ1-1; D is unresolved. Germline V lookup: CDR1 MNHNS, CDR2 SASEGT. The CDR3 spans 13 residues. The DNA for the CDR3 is TGTGCCAGCAGTTCTGGGCCGATCACTGAAGCTTTTTTT. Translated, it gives CASSSGPITEAFF.